These 5 T cell receptor beta chains came from one sample sequenced in a study of T cell responses to AZD1222 COVID-19 vaccine. The table came from immunoSEQ multiplex PCR; TCRdb's copy has only in-frame clones and leaves some out. The sample records about 120,000 clones, about 88% being singletons. The material sequenced was peripheral blood, taken 28 days after the second AZD1222 dose. The receptors stem from an adult who received the AZD1222 COVID-19 vaccine.

The chain carries TRBV12-5 and TRBJ2-2; D unclear. V was trimmed by 4 bases and J by 4 bases, leaving 10 bases between them. Germline CDR1 reads LGHNT; CDR2 reads FRNRAP. The length of the CDR3 is 14 residues. In nucleotides, the CDR3 is TGTGCTAGTGGTTCTGGGGTTTTCACCGGGGAGCTGTTTTTT. Encoded protein: CASGSGVFTGELFF.

The rearrangement joins TRBV2 to TRBJ1-2, with D maybe TRBD1 (5 bases). Germline CDR1 SNHLY, CDR2 FYNNEI. Between the trimmed V and J ends, which lost 7 bases and 3 bases, there was a span of 21 bases. CDR3 size: 16 residues. The CDR3 coding sequence is TGTGCCAGCAAACCAAACAGGCGGGGGGAAGACTATGGCTACACCTTC. Translation gives CASKPNRRGEDYGYTF.

The V call is TRBV27, the J call TRBJ2-2, with 7 bases fitting TRBD1. Germline CDR1 is MNHEY and CDR2 is SMNVEV (reference sequence). The CDR3 totals 15 residues. The trim removed 8 bases at V and 0 bases at J, leaving 6 bases unmatched. This CDR3 reads CASGRDRANTGELFF. The CDR3 coding sequence is TGTGCCAGCGGCCGCGACAGGGCGAACACCGGGGAGCTGTTTTTT.

Concerning this clone itself: This same CDR3 is encoded by further DNA sequences in the sample. The chain links TRBV9 to TRBJ2-1, with TRBD2 identical over 12 bases. After removal of 0 bases from V and 8 bases from J, the junction contained 3 bases not matched to a gene. Germline CDR1 reads SGDLS; CDR2 reads YYNGEE. The CDR3 consists of 15 residues. The CDR3 here is CASSVGTSGGYEQFF. CDR3 DNA: TGTGCCAGCAGCGTAGGAACTAGCGGGGGGTATGAGCAGTTCTTC. The entire variable domain, with the rest obtained from reference TRBV9 and TRBJ2-1, is as follows: DSGVTQTPKHLITATGQRVTLRCSPRSGDLSVYWYQQSLDQGLQFLIQYYNGEERAKGNILERFSAQQFPDLHSELNLSSLELGDSALYFCASSVGTSGGYEQFFGPGTRLTVL.

This clone was recorded once. This rearrangement joins TRBV10-3 to TRBJ2-1, with D uncertain. CDR3 length equals 12 residues. V lost 2 bases and J lost 5, with 4 bases in between. In germline, CDR1 is ENHRY, CDR2 SYGVKD. The CDR3 DNA sequence: TGTGCCATCAGTGAGACGCACAATGAGCAGTTCTTC. This sequence encodes CAISETHNEQFF.